This T cell receptor (beta chain) was found in a study of CD8+ T cells in alopecia areata. V lost 4 bases, J lost 5 bases, and 20 bases lay in between. This CDR3 has 16 amino acids. Germline values: CDR1 MNHEY, CDR2 SMNVEV (reference sequence). Whole-study results and caveats: Clonality exceeded that of normal scalp in lesional scalp, most notably in alopecia totalis/universalis. Normal-skin resident alphabeta T cells also appear among scalp sample sequences.

About this clone: The antigen remains unidentified.

RNA was isolated and reverse transcribed to cDNA, the sequencing template. Method: immunoSEQ multiplex PCR; TCRdb's copy keeps in-frame clones and lacks some. The sample consists of fewer than 70,000 clones, around 44% of them appearing once. Peripheral blood samples and lesional scalp punch biopsies were obtained from alopecia areata patients. Sorting separated CD4+ and CD8+ T cells out of PBMCs. The sequenced sample consisted of NKG2D-low CD8+ T cells sorted from blood. This TCR was sampled from a human donor with alopecia areata. This chain links TRBV27 with TRBJ2-5; possibly TRBD1 or TRBD2 for D (6 bases each). CDR3: CASSSEVGQGRETQYF. For the CDR3, the DNA is TGTGCCAGCAGTTCTGAGGTTGGGCAGGGGAGGGAGACCCAGTACTTC.